This T cell receptor (beta chain) was captured in a study of CD8 T cells in ankylosing spondylitis (dated by TCRdb to about 2017). Context from the whole study: To find TCR variants linked to disease, the study profiled T cell receptor beta repertoires in ankylosing spondylitis patients and healthy donors. In total, the full study cohort was made up of 100 to 140 healthy donors and 20 to 25 ankylosing spondylitis patients. Peripheral blood was sampled, and synovial fluid was also collected from ankylosing spondylitis patients.

The listed sequencing device is Illumina HiSeq 2500. TCR beta libraries were prepared by quantitative 5'-RACE with molecular barcodes. The source study handled its data this way. A new computational method, built on a probabilistic model of VDJ rearrangement, was used to identify disease-linked TCR variants. TCRdb reprocessing: public reads trimmed at Q25 with fastp, clones called with MiXCR, in-frame beta chains kept. Entries are consolidated by CDR3 protein sequence, retaining the most common genes and DNA. These V and J calls derive from TCRdb rather than the authors' analysis. The table for this sample lists more than 600,000 distinct CDR3 sequences; under 20% of them were counted only once. The top ten hold 19% of the sample. Results the study describes overall, beyond this receptor: A TCR beta motif made up of several highly homologous amino acid variants appeared to be characteristic of blood from ankylosing spondylitis patients. The disease-linked clones were reported to be significantly enriched in matched synovial fluid samples from ankylosing spondylitis patients. Some TCR beta motif variants had previously been reported in synovial fluid and blood of reactive arthritis patients, which suggested common disease-initiation mechanisms. A CD8+ phenotype was shown by the disease-linked clones, which were found at relatively low frequencies in peripheral blood.

About this clonotype itself: Its antigen remains undetermined. No base quality information exists; no much larger clone differs at one position.

Input material: blood, either unsorted or a sorted T cell fraction (not recorded which). This sequence was found in a male donor with ankylosing spondylitis.

The CDR3 in this case is CASSFGLAGVETQYF. The DNA sequence is as follows: TGTGCCAGCAGCTTCGGACTAGCGGGAGTGGAGACCCAGTACTTC. The chain employs TRBV5-4 and TRBJ2-5; TRBD2 agrees with 13 junctional bases. Relative to germline, V is missing 2 bases and J is missing 5 bases, with 3 bases of the junction outside any gene match. The CDR3 numbers 15 residues from cysteine through phenylalanine. The kept DNA is CDR3 alone, 45 bases in frame from the first base. CDR1 SGHNT and CDR2 YYREEE are derived from the germline V gene (reference sequence).